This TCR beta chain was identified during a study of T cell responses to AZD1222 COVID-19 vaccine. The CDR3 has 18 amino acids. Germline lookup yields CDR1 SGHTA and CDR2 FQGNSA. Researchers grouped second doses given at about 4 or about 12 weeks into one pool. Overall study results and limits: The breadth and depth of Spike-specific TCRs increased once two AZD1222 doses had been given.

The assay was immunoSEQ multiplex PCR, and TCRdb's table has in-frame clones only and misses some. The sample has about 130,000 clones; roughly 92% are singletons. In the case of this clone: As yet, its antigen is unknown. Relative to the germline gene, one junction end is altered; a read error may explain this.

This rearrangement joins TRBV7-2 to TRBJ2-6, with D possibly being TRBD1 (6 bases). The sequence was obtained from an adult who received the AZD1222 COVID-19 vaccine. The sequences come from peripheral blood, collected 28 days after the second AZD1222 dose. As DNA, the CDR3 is TGTGCCAGCACCTTATACCCGACAGGACTTTCTGGGGCCAACGTCCTGACTTTC. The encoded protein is CASTLYPTGLSGANVLTF. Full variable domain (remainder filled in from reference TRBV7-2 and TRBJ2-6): GAGVSQSPSNKVTEKGKDVELRCDPISGHTALYWYRQSLGQGLEFLIYFQGNSAPDKSGLPSDRFSAERTGGSVSTLTIQRTQQEDSAVYLCASTLYPTGLSGANVLTFGAGSRLTVL.